This section outlines one T cell receptor (beta chain) sequence together with its context. Antigen specificity is unknown. These data come from a study of cytotoxic CD8 clonotypes in ibrutinib-treated CLL. The overall study: Mean per-sample yields comprised about 280,000 productive templates and fewer than 95,000 productive rearrangements.

Points from the study as a whole: Samples from sustained-remission and progressing patients were taken at different times. Ibrutinib response saw clonality rise, and progression saw it return toward baseline. Baseline clonality was higher than in age-matched healthy donors and moved in step with circulating CD8+ T-cell counts.

Germline CDR1 reads LGHNA; CDR2 reads YSLEER. This CDR3 contains 14 residues. Trimming took 1 base from V and 1 from J, leaving 7 bases between them. Data came from immunoSEQ multiplex PCR; TCRdb stores just in-frame clones and leaves some out. This table has around 25,000 clones, 55% to 70% appearing once. The sample was PBMCs, taken at disease progression, from a patient treated with ibrutinib. This chain links TRBV4-3 with TRBJ2-5; D is ambiguous. The TCR originated in a human donor with chronic lymphocytic leukemia. The CDR3 nucleotides are TGCGCCAGCAGCCAAGGGTTAGCCCAAGAGACCCAGTACTTC. Amino acids: CASSQGLAQETQYF.